These 29 T cell receptor beta chains were all obtained from the same sample, sequenced in a study of lymphopenia after photon versus proton radiotherapy. Only in-frame clones appear in the TCRdb table, and some are missing; sequencing was by immunoSEQ multiplex PCR. The table lists roughly 41,000 clones, approximately 81% of them singletons, with under 3.5% in the top ten. The sample was peripheral blood, taken from a patient treated with photon-based radiotherapy. The receptors come from a man in his fifties with gastric cancer.

This chain uses TRBV2 with TRBJ2-1; the match to TRBD2 covers 9 bases. CDR1 is SNHLY and CDR2 is FYNNEI in the germline V gene. J lost 8 bases, V lost 5 bases, and 7 bases had no gene match. The CDR3 totals 14 residues. DNA of the CDR3: TGTGCCAGCAGTCCTCGGACTAGCGTGGATGAGCAGTTCTTC. Residues: CASSPRTSVDEQFF. The complete variable domain, with remaining parts taken from reference TRBV2 and TRBJ2-1, reads EPEVTQTPSHQVTQMGQEVILRCVPISNHLYFYWYRQILGQKVEFLVSFYNNEISEKSEIFDDQFSVERPDGSNFTLKIRSTKLEDSAMYFCASSPRTSVDEQFFGPGTRLTVL.

This clone was seen a handful of times. The chain uses TRBV7-9 and TRBJ2-1; D is unclear. The CDR3 consists of 13 residues. V gave up 5 bases and J gave up 7 bases, with 12 bases separating them. CDR1 and CDR2 (germline): SEHNR, FQNEAQ (reference sequence). In DNA, the CDR3 is TGTGCCAGCAGCGGCCGAGTAGGAAATGAGCAGTTCTTC. As protein: CASSGRVGNEQFF.

The gene calls are TRBV30 and TRBJ1-6; D is perhaps TRBD1 (6 bases). The CDR3 consists of 13 residues. The ends were cut back, 0 bases at V and 13 bases at J, with 13 bases in the middle. Germline V gene data show CDR1 as GTSNPN and CDR2 as SVGIG (reference sequence). CDR3 amino acids: CAWSVRGGPPLHF. In DNA, the CDR3 is TGTGCCTGGAGTGTACGCGGGGGGCCCCCCCTCCACTTT.

The chain links TRBV5-6 to TRBJ1-3, with 8 bases fitting TRBD1. Trimming removed 0 bases from V and 0 bases from J; junction bases left unmatched: 5. In germline, CDR1 is SGHDT, CDR2 YYEEEE. The CDR3 is 17 residues long. For the CDR3, the DNA is TGTGCCAGCAGCTTGGAGCCGGACAGGGTCTCTGGAAACACCATATATTTT. It yields the protein CASSLEPDRVSGNTIYF.

This clone was seen a handful of times. The chain joins TRBV9 to TRBJ2-5; 7 nucleotides line up with TRBD1. This CDR3 is 16 amino acids long. Unmatched junction bases numbered 7, after V lost 0 bases and J lost 2 bases. CDR1 and CDR2 (germline): SGDLS, YYNGEE. The CDR3 spells CASSVAEQGPQETQYF. CDR3 coding DNA: TGTGCCAGCAGCGTAGCAGAACAGGGGCCGCAAGAGACCCAGTACTTC.

The chain is built from TRBV7-2 and TRBJ2-1; 10 bases are shared with TRBD2. The CDR3 loop spans 14 amino acids. Germline lookup yields CDR1 SGHTA and CDR2 FQGNSA. The junction had 5 bases not matched to a gene; V was cut back by 8 bases and J by 4 bases. The DNA of the CDR3 is TGTGCCAGCGCACGGACTAGCGGATACAATGAGCAGTTCTTC. Translated: CASARTSGYNEQFF.

The V call is TRBV28, the J call TRBJ2-1, with TRBD2 matching 8 bases. Germline V gene data show CDR1 as MDHEN and CDR2 as SYDVKM. J was trimmed by 5 bases and V by 2 bases; bases with no gene match: 14. The CDR3 consists of 18 residues. The chain's CDR3 is CASSLGVLAGHANNEQFF. In DNA, the CDR3 is TGTGCCAGCAGTTTAGGGGTCCTAGCGGGTCACGCAAACAATGAGCAGTTCTTC.

The chain combines TRBV7-3 with TRBJ2-7; D uncertain. The CDR3 totals 13 residues. Germline V CDR1 and CDR2: SGHTA, FQGTGA. V was clipped by 5 bases and J by 2 bases, with 10 bases between them. This chain's CDR3 is CASSPNRAYEQYF. The CDR3 coding sequence is TGTGCCAGCAGCCCCAACCGGGCCTACGAGCAGTACTTC.

This chain connects TRBV6-1 to TRBJ2-7; tentative D call: TRBD1 (6 bases). Trimming took off 5 bases at V and 3 bases at J, with 17 bases between the two ends. The CDR3 runs 15 residues. The germline CDR1 and CDR2 sequences are MNHNS and SASEGT. CDR3: CASSLNRDTSYEQYF. The CDR3 DNA reads as TGTGCCAGCAGTCTTAATCGGGACACCAGCTACGAGCAGTACTTC.

V is TRBV9 and J is TRBJ1-5, with TRBD1 matching 11 bases. J was trimmed by 5 bases and V by 2 bases; bases with no gene match: 0. The germline CDR1 and CDR2 sequences are SGDLS and YYNGEE. This CDR3 region has 14 residues. In DNA form, the CDR3 reads TGTGCCAGCAGCGTGGGACAGGGGGATCAGCCCCAGCATTTT. The encoded protein is CASSVGQGDQPQHF.

The rearrangement links TRBV28 to TRBJ2-6; 7 bases line up with TRBD1. The CDR3 extends over 19 amino acids. Trimming took 4 bases from V and 0 from J; bases not matched to a gene: 12. Germline CDR1 and CDR2: MDHEN and SYDVKM. The CDR3 loop reads CASSSTRQGPNSGANVLTF. CDR3 coding DNA: TGTGCCAGCAGTTCAACCCGACAGGGCCCCAACTCTGGGGCCAACGTCCTGACTTTC.

V and J are TRBV19 and TRBJ2-1, with 7 bases that match TRBD2. The V segment lost 7 bases and the J segment 1 base; nucleotides outside the gene matches: 7. This CDR3 is built from 15 residues. The germline gives CDR1 LNHDA, CDR2 SQIVND (reference sequence). The CDR3 spells CASTEGRGSYNEQFF. In DNA, the CDR3 is TGTGCCAGTACCGAAGGGAGGGGTTCCTACAATGAGCAGTTCTTC.

The genes are TRBV30 and TRBJ2-7; 7 positions agree with TRBD2. J was trimmed by 2 bases and V by 3 bases; bases with no gene match: 10. CDR1 and CDR2 (germline): GTSNPN, SVGIG (reference sequence). The CDR3 contains 15 residues. The CDR3 coding sequence is TGTGCCTGGAGCGGAACCGGGACTAAACCCTACGAGCAGTACTTC. This codes for CAWSGTGTKPYEQYF.

The chain uses TRBV5-1 and TRBJ2-4; tentative D call: TRBD1 (6 bases). CDR3 size: 13 residues. Per germline, CDR1 SGHRS and CDR2 YFSETQ. V dropped 4 bases and J dropped 8 bases, with 13 bases sitting between them. CDR3 in amino acids: CASSTRGQDIQYF. The CDR3, as DNA: TGCGCCAGCAGCACCAGGGGTCAGGACATTCAGTACTTC.

The rearrangement links TRBV19 to TRBJ1-2; no clear D gene. The length of the CDR3 is 15 residues. Germline V gene lookup returns CDR1 LNHDA and CDR2 SQIVND (reference sequence). The ends were cut back, 0 bases at V and 0 bases at J, with 8 bases in the middle. Written as DNA, the CDR3 is TGTGCCAGTAGTATAGAACGGGAAGCTAACTATGGCTACACCTTC. It specifies CASSIEREANYGYTF.

This chain uses TRBV4-2 with TRBJ1-4; maybe TRBD1 (5 bases). The V gene lost 1 base and the J gene lost 0 bases, with 9 bases spanning the gap. The CDR3 spans 16 residues. CDR1 and CDR2 from the germline V gene are LGHNA and YNFKEQ. The CDR3 region is CASSQAAGTTNEKLFF. CDR3 in DNA: TGTGCCAGCAGCCAAGCGGCAGGGACAACTAATGAAAAACTGTTTTTT.

This clone was seen only once. The chain recombines TRBV7-8 with TRBJ2-1; 8 bases line up with TRBD2. This CDR3 has 16 amino acids. Germline CDR1 is SGHVS and CDR2 is FQNEAQ. Trimming at V came to 5 bases and at J to 1 base, leaving 7 bases not matched to a gene. CDR3 residues: CASSPPGGTSYNEQFF. The CDR3, as DNA: TGTGCCAGCAGCCCCCCGGGAGGGACTTCCTACAATGAGCAGTTCTTC.

This clone appeared a few times. The genes are TRBV5-1 and TRBJ2-7; 7 nucleotides match TRBD2. The CDR3 consists of 14 residues. V lost 2 bases to trimming and J lost 3 bases; unmatched junction nucleotides: 5. Per germline, CDR1 SGHRS and CDR2 YFSETQ. CDR3 loop: CASSFGSGGYEQYF. CDR3 in DNA: TGCGCCAGCAGCTTCGGGTCGGGAGGCTACGAGCAGTACTTC.

The J gene is TRBJ1-5, the V gene TRBV5-8, with D unresolved. There are 15 residues in the CDR3. The V gene's germline CDR1 is SGHTS and CDR2 YDEGEE. Trimming cost V 0 bases and J 0 bases, with 7 bases left between them. In DNA form, the CDR3 reads TGTGCCAGCAGCTTGGGCAGATATAGCAATCAGCCCCAGCATTTT. This gives the protein CASSLGRYSNQPQHF.

The table lists this clone with a count of one. The chain links TRBV7-8 to TRBJ2-1; tentative D call: TRBD1 (6 bases). This CDR3 is built from 14 residues. Between the trimmed V and J ends, which lost 8 bases and 1 base, there was a span of 12 bases. Germline values: CDR1 SGHVS, CDR2 FQNEAQ. The CDR3, as DNA: TGTGCCAGCCGACGAACAGGGTCCTACAATGAGCAGTTCTTC. Translating it yields CASRRTGSYNEQFF.

The chain recombines TRBV7-9 with TRBJ1-5; D uncertain. V lost 0 bases to trimming and J lost 6 bases, with 9 bases between them. This CDR3 comprises 14 residues. From germline, CDR1 is SEHNR and CDR2 FQNEAQ (reference sequence). CDR3 coding DNA: TGTGCCAGCAGCTTAGCAGGGCTCCCTCAGCCCCAGCATTTT. Protein product: CASSLAGLPQPQHF.

J is TRBJ2-1 and V is TRBV11-3; 9 bases map to TRBD1. Unmatched junction bases numbered 5, after V lost 5 bases and J lost 3 bases. CDR1 and CDR2 (germline): SGHNT, YENEEA. The CDR3 has 15 residues. Written as DNA, the CDR3 is TGTGCCAGCAGCCAAACAGGGGGCTACTACAATGAGCAGTTCTTC. Translated: CASSQTGGYYNEQFF. The variable domain in full, completed from reference TRBV11-3 and TRBJ2-1, reads EAGVVQSPRYKIIEKKQPVAFWCNPISGHNTLYWYLQNLGQGPELLIRYENEEAVDDSQLPKDRFSAERLKGVDSTLKIQPAELGDSAVYLCASSQTGGYYNEQFFGPGTRLTVL.

The genes are TRBV2 and TRBJ1-1; 7 bases match TRBD1. Germline CDR1 and CDR2: SNHLY and FYNNEI. J was trimmed by 1 base and V by 6 bases; bases with no gene match: 8. CDR3 length: 15 residues. Here the CDR3 reads CASRGDSSGNTEAFF. DNA of the CDR3: TGTGCCAGCAGGGGGGACAGTTCGGGGAACACTGAAGCTTTCTTT.

This rearrangement joins TRBV4-1 to TRBJ2-3; 13 nucleotides match TRBD2. This CDR3 has 17 residues. V gave up 3 bases and J gave up 5 bases; unmatched junction bases: 8. Germline-derived CDR1 and CDR2 are MGHRA and YSYEKL. This CDR3 reads CASSHPSRLAGGDTQYF. Here the CDR3 DNA reads TGCGCCAGCAGCCATCCATCTCGACTAGCGGGAGGAGATACGCAGTATTTT.

The gene calls are TRBV6-1 and TRBJ2-2, with a weak D call TRBD2 (5 bases). Germline lookup yields CDR1 MNHNS and CDR2 SASEGT. Trimming removed 4 bases at V and 4 bases at J, with 10 bases between. The CDR3 covers 14 residues. CDR3 sequence: CASSGARGTGELFF. The DNA of the CDR3 is TGTGCCAGCAGTGGGGCCCGGGGCACCGGGGAGCTGTTTTTT.

V usage is TRBV7-2 and J usage is TRBJ2-5; 9 nucleotides line up with TRBD2. CDR1 is SGHTA and CDR2 is FQGNSA in the germline V gene. The ends lost 1 base at V and 3 bases at J; junction bases unmatched: 6. The CDR3 has 16 residues. CDR3 sequence reads: CASSLGYLAGEETQYF. In DNA form, the CDR3 reads TGTGCCAGCAGCTTAGGGTATTTAGCGGGAGAAGAGACCCAGTACTTC.

The CDR3 loop is CASSLAVSGGTEAFF. DNA for the CDR3: TGCGCCAGCAGCTTGGCCGTCTCCGGGGGCACTGAAGCTTTCTTT. The chain is built from TRBV5-1 and TRBJ1-1, with D possibly being TRBD1 (5 bases). V was pared by 0 bases and J by 4 bases, with 13 bases between. The CDR3 has 15 amino acids. Germline V gene sequence: CDR1 SGHRS, CDR2 YFSETQ.

The chain links TRBV2 to TRBJ2-7; D remains ambiguous. CDR3 length: 11 residues. Germline V gene lookup returns CDR1 SNHLY and CDR2 FYNNEI. V was cut by 5 bases and J by 3 bases, with 5 bases left in between. Here the CDR3 reads CASSPYYEQYF. In DNA, the CDR3 is TGTGCCAGCAGTCCCTACTACGAGCAGTACTTC.

This chain joins TRBV4-1 and TRBJ1-2, with 9 positions matching TRBD1. In germline, CDR1 is MGHRA, CDR2 YSYEKL. Trimming took 6 bases from V and 3 from J; bases not matched to a gene: 8. The CDR3 extends over 15 amino acids. The CDR3 reads CASSRQGDIDYGYTF. In DNA, the CDR3 is TGCGCCAGCAGTCGACAGGGGGATATTGACTATGGCTACACCTTC.